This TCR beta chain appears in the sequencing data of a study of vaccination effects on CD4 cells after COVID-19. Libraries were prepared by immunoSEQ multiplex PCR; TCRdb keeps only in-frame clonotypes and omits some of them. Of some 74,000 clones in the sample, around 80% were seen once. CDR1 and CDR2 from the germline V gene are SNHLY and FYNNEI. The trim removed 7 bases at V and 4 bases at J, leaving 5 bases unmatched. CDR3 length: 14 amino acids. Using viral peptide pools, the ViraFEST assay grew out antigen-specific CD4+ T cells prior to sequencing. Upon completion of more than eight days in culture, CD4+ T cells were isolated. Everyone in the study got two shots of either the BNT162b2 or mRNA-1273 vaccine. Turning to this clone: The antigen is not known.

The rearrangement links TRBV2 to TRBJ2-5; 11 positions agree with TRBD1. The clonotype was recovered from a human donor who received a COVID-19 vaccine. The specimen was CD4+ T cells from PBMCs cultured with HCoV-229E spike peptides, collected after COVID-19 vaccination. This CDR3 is CASKTGTGGETQYF. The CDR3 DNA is TGTGCCAGCAAGACCGGGACAGGGGGAGAGACCCAGTACTTC.